These T cell receptor beta chains were read from a single sample in a study of blood T cell repertoires in COVID-19. Sequencing was performed with immunoSEQ multiplex PCR; in TCRdb, only in-frame clones are kept and a portion is missing. The sample lists about 160,000 clones, 75% to 90% occurring once. Sequencing was carried out using peripheral blood. These receptors all stem from a man aged 18 to 29 with COVID-19, enrolled during active disease. Each CDR3 is given with its conserved first and last residue. Each record gives: J gene, V gene, clone size, D gene, CDR3 DNA, CDR3 protein. D genes are given only for firm matches. A row's size may be missing; if present it is once, few, many or a size class.

j_gene: TRBJ1-4; v_gene: TRBV30; abundance: NA; d_gene: NA; CDR3nt: TGTGCCTGGAGTGTAGGGGGAAAACTGTTTTTT; CDR3aa: CAWSVGGKLFF
j_gene: TRBJ1-1; v_gene: TRBV11-2; abundance: NA; d_gene: NA; CDR3nt: TGTGCCAGCAGCTTAGTTCGTTGGAACACTGAAGCTTTCTTT; CDR3aa: CASSLVRWNTEAFF
j_gene: TRBJ2-2; v_gene: TRBV19; abundance: NA; d_gene: TRBD1; CDR3nt: TGTGCCAGTAGTATGGGAATGGGACAGGGTTACACCGGGGAGCTGTTTTTT; CDR3aa: CASSMGMGQGYTGELFF
j_gene: TRBJ2-2; v_gene: TRBV16; abundance: NA; d_gene: NA; CDR3nt: TGTGCCAGCAGCCAATCGACAGGAAACACCGGGGAGCTGTTTTTT; CDR3aa: CASSQSTGNTGELFF
j_gene: TRBJ1-2; v_gene: TRBV4-3; abundance: NA; d_gene: NA; CDR3nt: TGCGCCAGCAGCCTGAGAGCATACGACAGGACCCACTATGGCTACACCTTC; CDR3aa: CASSLRAYDRTHYGYTF
j_gene: TRBJ1-6; v_gene: TRBV14; abundance: NA; d_gene: NA; CDR3nt: TGTGCCAGCAGCCAAGATCGAGTCACACCCCTCCACTTT; CDR3aa: CASSQDRVTPLHF
j_gene: TRBJ2-7; v_gene: TRBV2; abundance: NA; d_gene: NA; CDR3nt: TGTGCCAGTTATCCGGGGATGGGAGCCCTTCCCTACGAGCAGTACTTC; CDR3aa: CASYPGMGALPYEQYF
j_gene: TRBJ2-3; v_gene: TRBV13; abundance: NA; d_gene: NA; CDR3nt: TGTGCCAGCAGCCCTATGGGGGGGCCGAATACGCAGTATTTT; CDR3aa: CASSPMGGPNTQYF
j_gene: TRBJ2-3; v_gene: TRBV5-8; abundance: few; d_gene: TRBD2; CDR3nt: TGTGCCAGCAGCTTTGGTTTAGCGGGGGCGGTAGATACGCAGTATTTT; CDR3aa: CASSFGLAGAVDTQYF
j_gene: TRBJ2-1; v_gene: TRBV28; abundance: NA; d_gene: NA; CDR3nt: TGTGCCACCGAGGAGACAGACTACAATGAGCAGTTCTTC; CDR3aa: CATEETDYNEQFF
j_gene: TRBJ2-7; v_gene: TRBV12-1; abundance: NA; d_gene: NA; CDR3nt: TGTGCCAGCAGCTTTGTTGCGGGAGACTACGAGCAGTACTTC; CDR3aa: CASSFVAGDYEQYF
j_gene: TRBJ2-7; v_gene: TRBV7-3; abundance: NA; d_gene: TRBD2; CDR3nt: TGTGCCAGCAGACCAACTAGCGGGAGGGATAGTGAGCAGTACTTC; CDR3aa: CASRPTSGRDSEQYF
j_gene: TRBJ1-2; v_gene: TRBV28; abundance: NA; d_gene: NA; CDR3nt: TGTGCCAGCACCGTACCTCCCCCGGGATTCTATGGCTACACCTTC; CDR3aa: CASTVPPPGFYGYTF
j_gene: TRBJ2-7; v_gene: TRBV5-4; abundance: NA; d_gene: TRBD1; CDR3nt: TGTGCCAGCAGCGGCAAAGGGACAGGGGTGACCTCCTACGAGCAGTACTTC; CDR3aa: CASSGKGTGVTSYEQYF
j_gene: TRBJ2-5; v_gene: TRBV5-1; abundance: NA; d_gene: NA; CDR3nt: TGCGCCAGCAGCGAACAAGTCCAAGAGACCCAGTACTTC; CDR3aa: CASSEQVQETQYF
j_gene: TRBJ2-7; v_gene: TRBV14; abundance: NA; d_gene: NA; CDR3nt: TGTGCCAGCAGCTTACGGACTGTCTACGAGCAGTACTTC; CDR3aa: CASSLRTVYEQYF
j_gene: TRBJ1-6; v_gene: TRBV5-6; abundance: NA; d_gene: TRBD1; CDR3nt: TGTGCCAGCAGCTTCGGACAGGGGTCTTCACCCCTCCACTTT; CDR3aa: CASSFGQGSSPLHF
j_gene: TRBJ1-2; v_gene: TRBV30; abundance: NA; d_gene: TRBD1; CDR3nt: TGTGCCTGGAGTGCCGACAGGGACGGGGGCGGCTACACCTTC; CDR3aa: CAWSADRDGGGYTF
j_gene: TRBJ2-7; v_gene: TRBV6-2/TRBV6-3; abundance: NA; d_gene: NA; CDR3nt: TGTGCCAGCAGCCCCCTCTTTTACGAGCAGTACTTC; CDR3aa: CASSPLFYEQYF
j_gene: TRBJ2-5; v_gene: TRBV7-2; abundance: NA; d_gene: TRBD1; CDR3nt: TGTGCCAGCAGCTCGACAGGGGTGCTCCAAGAGACCCAGTACTTC; CDR3aa: CASSSTGVLQETQYF
j_gene: TRBJ2-6; v_gene: TRBV19; abundance: NA; d_gene: NA; CDR3nt: TGTGCCAGTAAAAGCGCTTGGCTTGGGGCCAACGTCCTGACTTTC; CDR3aa: CASKSAWLGANVLTF
j_gene: TRBJ2-7; v_gene: TRBV7-9; abundance: few; d_gene: TRBD2; CDR3nt: TGTGCCAGCAGCTTATTTCTTCTCGGCGGGAGGCGGTACGAGCAGTACTTC; CDR3aa: CASSLFLLGGRRYEQYF
j_gene: TRBJ2-1; v_gene: TRBV25-1; abundance: NA; d_gene: TRBD1; CDR3nt: TGTGCCAGCAGTAGACTCACCGGGACAGGGCGTCTGGGTGAGCAGTTCTTC; CDR3aa: CASSRLTGTGRLGEQFF
j_gene: TRBJ1-5; v_gene: TRBV30; abundance: NA; d_gene: NA; CDR3nt: TGTGCCTGGAGTACAGACGGGGATCAGCCCCAGCATTTT; CDR3aa: CAWSTDGDQPQHF
j_gene: TRBJ2-6; v_gene: TRBV2; abundance: NA; d_gene: NA; CDR3nt: TGTGCCAGCAGTGAAAGCCTCTCTGGGGCCAACGTCCTGACTTTC; CDR3aa: CASSESLSGANVLTF
j_gene: TRBJ2-1; v_gene: TRBV24-1; abundance: NA; d_gene: TRBD1; CDR3nt: TGTGCCACCAGTGAGGACTGGGGACAGGGTGCCTACAATGAGCAGTTCTTC; CDR3aa: CATSEDWGQGAYNEQFF
j_gene: TRBJ2-7; v_gene: TRBV3-1/TRBV3-2; abundance: NA; d_gene: TRBD2; CDR3nt: TGTGCCAGCAGCCAGGGGACTAGCGGGAGAAAGTTGTACTTC; CDR3aa: CASSQGTSGRKLYF
j_gene: TRBJ2-7; v_gene: TRBV9; abundance: once; d_gene: TRBD2; CDR3nt: TGTGCCAGCAGCGTAGCGGCTAGCGGGAGGGCCATCTACGAGCAGTACTTC; CDR3aa: CASSVAASGRAIYEQYF
j_gene: TRBJ1-4; v_gene: TRBV6-5; abundance: medium-sized; d_gene: NA; CDR3nt: TGTGCCAGCAGTTACTCAGTGGTCGGGGGGGAACTGCTTTTT; CDR3aa: CASSYSVVGGELLF